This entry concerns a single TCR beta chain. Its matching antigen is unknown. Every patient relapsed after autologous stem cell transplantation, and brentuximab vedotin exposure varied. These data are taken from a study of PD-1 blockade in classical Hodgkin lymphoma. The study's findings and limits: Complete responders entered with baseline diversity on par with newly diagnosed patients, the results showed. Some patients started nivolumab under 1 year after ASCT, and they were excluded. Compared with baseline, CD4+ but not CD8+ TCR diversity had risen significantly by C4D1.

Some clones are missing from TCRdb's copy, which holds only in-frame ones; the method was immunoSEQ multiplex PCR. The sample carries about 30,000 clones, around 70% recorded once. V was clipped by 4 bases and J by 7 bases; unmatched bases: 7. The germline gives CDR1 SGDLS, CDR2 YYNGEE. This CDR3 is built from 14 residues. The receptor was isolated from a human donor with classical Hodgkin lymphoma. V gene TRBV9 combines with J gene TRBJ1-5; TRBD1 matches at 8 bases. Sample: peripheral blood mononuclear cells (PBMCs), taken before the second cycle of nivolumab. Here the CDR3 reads CASSQGTGLQPQHF. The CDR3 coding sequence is TGTGCCAGCAGCCAGGGGACAGGCCTCCAGCCCCAGCATTTT.